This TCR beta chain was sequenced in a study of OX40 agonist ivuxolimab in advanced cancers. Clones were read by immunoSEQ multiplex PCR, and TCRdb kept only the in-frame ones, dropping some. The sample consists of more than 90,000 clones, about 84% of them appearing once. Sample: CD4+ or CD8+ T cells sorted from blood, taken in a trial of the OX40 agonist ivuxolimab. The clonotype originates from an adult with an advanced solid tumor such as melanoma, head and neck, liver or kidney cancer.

The CDR3 here is CASSLGIGQGANEQFF. CDR3 in DNA: TGCGCCAGCAGCTTGGGAATCGGACAGGGGGCGAATGAGCAGTTCTTC. The chain links TRBV5-1 to TRBJ2-1, with 11 positions matching TRBD1. The CDR3 has 16 residues. Germline assignment: CDR1 SGHRS and CDR2 YFSETQ. J lost 7 bases, V lost 0 bases, and 6 bases had no gene match.